Presented here are 32 T cell receptor beta chains from one specimen sequenced in a study of blood T cell repertoires in COVID-19. Profiling relied on immunoSEQ multiplex PCR, and the TCRdb table lists in-frame clones only, not all of them. There are around 270,000 clones in the sample; roughly 88% occur only once, and 4% to 4.5% lies in the top ten. Material for sequencing was PBMCs or T cells enriched from blood (not recorded which). The source is a woman between 25 and 40 years old who had recovered from COVID-19.

V usage is TRBV18 and J usage is TRBJ2-5; D not certain. Germline V gene sequence: CDR1 KGHSH, CDR2 LQKENI. Between the trimmed V and J ends, which lost 3 bases and 1 base, there was a span of 18 bases. The CDR3 sequence is 17 residues long. The CDR3 loop is CASSPSGDAYLQETQYF. Here the CDR3 DNA reads TGTGCCAGCTCACCTTCCGGAGATGCATACCTCCAAGAGACCCAGTACTTC.

The chain carries TRBV10-1 and TRBJ2-1, with unresolved D. CDR3 length equals 13 residues. Germline V gene sequence: CDR1 WNHNN, CDR2 SYGVQD (reference sequence). V dropped 3 bases and J dropped 5 bases, with 8 bases sitting between them. The CDR3: CASSDPQNNEQFF. Here the CDR3 DNA reads TGCGCCAGCAGTGATCCGCAGAACAATGAGCAGTTCTTC.

The V call is TRBV18, the J call TRBJ2-5, with 8 bases fitting TRBD1. The CDR3 covers 14 residues. Unmatched junction bases numbered 4, after V lost 2 bases and J lost 5 bases. Germline V gives CDR1 KGHSH, CDR2 LQKENI. This chain's CDR3 is CASSPSGQGETQYF. CDR3 DNA sequence: TGTGCCAGCTCACCATCCGGACAGGGCGAGACCCAGTACTTC.

The chain combines TRBV7-6 with TRBJ1-5, with 7 bases lining up with TRBD1. Germline V lookup: CDR1 SGHVS, CDR2 FNYEAQ. The CDR3 runs to 14 residues. V dropped 5 bases and J dropped 2; count of bases not matched to a gene: 3. This CDR3 is CASSHGQGNQPQHF. Here the CDR3 DNA reads TGTGCCAGCAGCCACGGACAGGGCAATCAGCCCCAGCATTTT.

The chain is built from TRBV7-9 and TRBJ2-5; 7 bases align to TRBD2. The CDR3 spans 16 residues. The germline gives CDR1 SEHNR, CDR2 FQNEAQ (reference sequence). V lost 4 bases and J lost 4; bases outside the gene matches: 12. CDR3 amino acids: CASSSPGEGLIETQYF. The CDR3 coding sequence is TGTGCCAGCAGCTCGCCTGGGGAGGGTTTGATAGAGACCCAGTACTTC.

The chain carries TRBV7-9 and TRBJ2-7; D might be TRBD1 (5 bases). The CDR3 is 13 amino acids. Trimming took 3 bases from V and 13 from J, leaving 19 bases between them. Germline assignment: CDR1 SEHNR and CDR2 FQNEAQ (reference sequence). CDR3 loop: CASSFQGAPALYF. The CDR3 coding sequence is TGTGCCAGCAGCTTTCAGGGCGCCCCCGCGTTATACTTC.

The chain employs TRBV24-1 and TRBJ1-2; maybe TRBD1 (6 bases). Per germline, CDR1 KGHDR and CDR2 SFDVKD. Trimming shortened V by 4 bases and J by 6 bases, and 14 bases separated the two germline ends. This CDR3 region has 14 residues. The CDR3 loop reads CATSDRQVTDGYTF. Written as DNA, the CDR3 is TGTGCCACCAGTGACCGACAGGTAACTGATGGCTACACCTTC.

The genes are TRBV2 and TRBJ1-5; D remains unclear. This CDR3 has 13 residues. The germline V and J ends were trimmed by 2 bases and 2 bases, with 4 bases remaining between them. Germline assignment: CDR1 SNHLY and CDR2 FYNNEI. The CDR3 nucleotides read TGTGCCAGCAGTGAACCAGGCAATCAGCCCCAGCATTTT. This translates into CASSEPGNQPQHF.

In DNA, the CDR3 is TGTGCCACCTCAAATAGCCTCGGGACAGATTATGGCTACACCTTC. It is translated as CATSNSLGTDYGYTF. The chain combines TRBV19 with TRBJ1-2; 7 bases are a match to TRBD1. The CDR3 is 15 amino acids. V lost 10 bases to trimming and J lost 5 bases; unmatched junction nucleotides: 16. Germline-derived CDR1 and CDR2 are LNHDA and SQIVND (reference sequence).

In regard to this clone: Distinct nucleotide sequences in the sample also encode this CDR3. This chain uses TRBV4-1 with TRBJ1-1; D is ambiguous. V was clipped by 2 bases and J by 2 bases, with 6 bases between them. This CDR3 comprises 13 residues. CDR1 and CDR2 from the germline V gene are MGHRA and YSYEKL. CDR3 bases: TGCGCCAGCAGCCAATCACTAAACACTGAAGCTTTCTTT. Protein product: CASSQSLNTEAFF.

The gene calls are TRBV9 and TRBJ2-1, with 9 bases lining up with TRBD1. V shed 2 bases, J shed 2 bases, and the junction held 2 bases outside the gene matches. Germline V gene lookup returns CDR1 SGDLS and CDR2 YYNGEE. This CDR3 has 15 amino acids. CDR3 DNA sequence: TGTGCCAGCAGCGTTAGACAGGGGGCCTACAATGAGCAGTTCTTC. It encodes CASSVRQGAYNEQFF.

V is TRBV2 and J is TRBJ2-7; 8 bases are shared with TRBD1. The CDR3 covers 13 residues. J lost 6 bases, V lost 4 bases, and 5 bases had no gene match. Per the germline V gene, CDR1 is SNHLY and CDR2 is FYNNEI. The CDR3, as DNA: TGTGCCAGCAGTGCACAGGGGGTGGGCGAGCAGTACTTC. As protein: CASSAQGVGEQYF.

V usage is TRBV12-3 or TRBV12-4 and J usage is TRBJ2-7, with D perhaps TRBD1 (5 bases). This CDR3 region has 11 residues. V was pared by 5 bases and J by 5 bases, with 7 bases between. CDR3 nucleotides: TGTGCCAGCAGTAGGGGAAACGAGCAGTACTTC. This encodes CASSRGNEQYF.

The CDR3 reads CASQGLAVNEQFF. The CDR3 nucleotides are TGTGCCAGCCAGGGACTAGCGGTCAATGAGCAGTTCTTC. The chain is built from TRBV11-3 and TRBJ2-1; 11 nucleotides align to TRBD2. With V trimmed by 8 bases and J by 6 bases, 3 bases remained unmatched. The CDR3 sequence is 13 residues long. Germline loops: CDR1 SGHNT, CDR2 YENEEA.

The rearrangement uses TRBV19 and TRBJ1-2, with TRBD1 identical over 10 bases. The trim removed 0 bases at V and 8 bases at J, leaving 6 bases unmatched. Germline CDR1 LNHDA, CDR2 SQIVND (reference sequence). The CDR3 covers 15 residues. CDR3 protein: CASSIEGTGAGGYTF. CDR3 sequence (DNA): TGTGCCAGTAGTATAGAGGGGACAGGGGCCGGCGGCTACACCTTC.

The V gene is TRBV19, the J gene TRBJ2-1, with D tentatively TRBD2 (6 bases). Per the germline V gene, CDR1 is LNHDA and CDR2 is SQIVND (reference sequence). Trimming took 7 bases from V and 3 from J, leaving 19 bases between them. The CDR3 is 16 residues long. The CDR3 DNA reads as TGTGCCAGTACCCAGTCCTTGCTGGGGGGCTACAATGAGCAGTTCTTC. Translated: CASTQSLLGGYNEQFF.

This clone was detected only a few times. The chain couples TRBV24-1 to TRBJ1-2; no clear D. V was pared by 4 bases and J by 3 bases, with 17 bases between. CDR1 is KGHDR and CDR2 is SFDVKD in the germline V gene. The CDR3 contains 16 residues. CDR3 coding DNA: TGTGCCACCAGTGACAGAACCGACCGGGGATACTATGGCTACACCTTC. It yields the protein CATSDRTDRGYYGYTF.

This chain uses TRBV29-1 with TRBJ1-2; D is unclear. The germline V and J ends were trimmed by 5 bases and 2 bases, with 6 bases remaining between them. Germline values: CDR1 SQVTM, CDR2 ANQGSEA. The CDR3 length is 11 residues. The CDR3 DNA follows: TGCAGCGTTTGGAGCAACTATGGCTACACCTTC. Amino acids: CSVWSNYGYTF.

V is TRBV10-3 and J is TRBJ1-2, with D possibly being TRBD1 (6 bases). This CDR3 contains 14 residues. The germline V gene has CDR1 ENHRY and CDR2 SYGVKD. V was trimmed by 6 bases and J by 1 base, leaving 12 bases between them. For the CDR3, the DNA is TGTGCCATCAGGGCGGACAGCCTTAACTATGGCTACACCTTC. This gives the protein CAIRADSLNYGYTF.

V usage is TRBV9 and J usage is TRBJ2-7, with 11 bases identical to TRBD2. The CDR3 consists of 16 residues. J was trimmed by 3 bases and V by 0 bases; bases with no gene match: 5. The germline V gene has CDR1 SGDLS and CDR2 YYNGEE. CDR3 coding DNA: TGTGCCAGCAGCGTAGGGCTAGCGGGAGGAGGCTACGAGCAGTACTTC. Protein: CASSVGLAGGGYEQYF.

This chain connects TRBV23-1 to TRBJ1-5, with a tentative D call TRBD1 (6 bases). TRBV23-1 is flagged as an ORF with uncertain function. The ends were cut back, 7 bases at V and 3 bases at J, with 19 bases in the middle. The CDR3 is 16 residues long. CDR3 amino acids: CASTPGRTDLNQPQHF. As DNA, the CDR3 is TGCGCCAGCACCCCCGGACGGACAGACCTCAATCAGCCCCAGCATTTT.

The rearrangement uses TRBV6-1 and TRBJ1-2; a weak D match, TRBD1 (6 bases). V shed 2 bases and J shed 4 bases, with 14 bases lying between them. CDR3 size: 15 residues. CDR1 and CDR2 (germline): MNHNS, SASEGT. CDR3 region: CASSEKLTGTYGYTF. CDR3 bases: TGTGCCAGCAGTGAAAAATTAACAGGGACCTATGGCTACACCTTC.

V is TRBV3-1 (or the pseudogene TRBV3-2) and J is TRBJ2-7; TRBD2 aligns across 10 bases. V was pared by 7 bases and J by 2 bases, with 5 bases of the junction left unmatched. Germline V lookup: CDR1 LGHDT, CDR2 YNNKEL (reference sequence). This CDR3 contains 14 residues. The DNA of the CDR3 is TGTGCCAGCACCACAACTAGCGGGGCCTACGAGCAGTACTTC. This gives the protein CASTTTSGAYEQYF.

This chain links TRBV6-5 with TRBJ1-2; 7 bases line up with TRBD1. After removal of 6 bases from V and 7 bases from J, the junction contained 11 bases not matched to a gene. The germline V gene has CDR1 MNHEY and CDR2 SVGAGI. CDR3 size: 14 residues. CDR3 nucleotide sequence: TGTGCCAGCAGCTGGATGGGACAGAGCTCTGGCTACACCTTC. It encodes CASSWMGQSSGYTF.

V is TRBV29-1 and J is TRBJ1-2; TRBD1 agrees at 10 bases. The CDR3 totals 15 residues. CDR1 and CDR2 (germline): SQVTM, ANQGSEA. Trimming removed 6 bases from V and 3 bases from J; junction bases left unmatched: 10. DNA for the CDR3: TGCAGCGTATCCGGGGGACAGGGGCCCTACTATGGCTACACCTTC. Amino acid sequence: CSVSGGQGPYYGYTF.

About this clone itself: One end of the junction fails to match germline, which may point to a read error. The chain combines TRBV7-9 with TRBJ2-4, with a weak D call TRBD2 (5 bases). Germline V gene data show CDR1 as SEHNR and CDR2 as FQNEAQ (reference sequence). The length of the CDR3 is 12 residues. The CDR3, as DNA: TGTGCCAGCAGCTTAGTGAACGGGGTCCCGGACTTC. Translating gives CASSLVNGVPDF.

V gene TRBV7-2 combines with J gene TRBJ1-1, with D tentatively TRBD1 (5 bases). The germline gives CDR1 SGHTA, CDR2 FQGNSA. Trimming shortened V by 2 bases and J by 4 bases, and 11 bases separated the two germline ends. This CDR3 is built from 14 residues. CDR3 residues: CASSLRQGGTEAFF. The CDR3 bases are TGTGCCAGCAGCTTACGGCAGGGAGGCACTGAAGCTTTCTTT.

The gene calls are TRBV4-2 and TRBJ2-2; D is possibly TRBD1 (5 bases). Germline V gene data show CDR1 as LGHNA and CDR2 as YNFKEQ. V dropped 1 base and J dropped 6 bases, with 12 bases sitting between them. The CDR3 totals 15 residues. The CDR3 loop is CASSQALEGAGELFF. The CDR3, as DNA: TGTGCCAGCAGCCAAGCACTCGAAGGGGCCGGGGAGCTGTTTTTT.

The chain employs TRBV28 and TRBJ1-2, with D possibly matching TRBD1 (5 bases). CDR1 and CDR2 from the germline V gene are MDHEN and SYDVKM. The CDR3 has 12 residues. Trimming left V 11 bases short and J 0 bases short, with 10 bases between. CDR3 sequence (DNA): TGTGCCGGGGCGGGGGCTAACTATGGCTACACCTTC. Amino acid sequence: CAGAGANYGYTF.

The rearrangement joins TRBV9 to TRBJ2-1; unclear D gene. The CDR3 extends over 11 amino acids. Trimming cost V 2 bases and J 10 bases, with 7 bases left between them. Per the germline V gene, CDR1 is SGDLS and CDR2 is YYNGEE. The chain's CDR3 is CASSVGPEQFF. CDR3 nucleotides: TGTGCCAGCAGCGTTGGGCCCGAGCAGTTCTTC.

The CDR3 DNA reads TGTGCCAGCAGTCCCCGGGACCGGGGGGAGGGGTACTTC. Translating gives CASSPRDRGEGYF. This chain links TRBV27 with TRBJ2-7; TRBD2 aligns across 7 bases. The CDR3 covers 13 residues. V dropped 5 bases and J dropped 12; count of bases not matched to a gene: 13. Germline loops: CDR1 MNHEY, CDR2 SMNVEV (reference sequence).

The genes are TRBV20-1 and TRBJ1-1; D is undetermined. Per germline, CDR1 DFQATT and CDR2 SNEGSKA (reference sequence). V gave up 3 bases and J gave up 0 bases, with 14 bases separating them. The CDR3 is made up of 15 amino acids. CDR3 in DNA: TGCAGTGCTAGTCCCTCCGAGGCGATGAACACTGAAGCTTTCTTT. Protein: CSASPSEAMNTEAFF.